This T cell receptor beta chain was recovered during a study of cytomegalovirus exposure and HLA in healthy donors. Study-level findings and limits: Among the most significant clusters, several appeared linked to common viral pathogens in a later analysis. A few chains tied to CMV proved CMV antigen-specific in vitro.

Trimming stripped 1 base from V and 4 bases from J, with 19 bases between. Germline-derived CDR1 and CDR2 are SEHNR and FQNEAQ (reference sequence). The CDR3 spans 17 residues. Donors sampled were nominally healthy, though unrecorded immune exposures were likely. Comments on this clone: Its antigen is still unknown.

PCR employed 60 Vbeta and 13 Jbeta primers. Here immunoSEQ multiplex PCR was the method, and the copy in TCRdb shows in-frame clones only, minus some. This table has about 190,000 clones, over 70% appearing once. The chain has TRBV7-9 and TRBJ2-5; maybe TRBD2 (6 bases). The sample consisted of PBMCs. The TCR sequence derives from a woman younger than 30 in good health and CMV-seronegative. CDR3 nucleotide sequence: TGTGCCAGCAGCTTAGGGATTGAGGCGGGATCAAGAGAGACCCAGTACTTC. It specifies CASSLGIEAGSRETQYF.